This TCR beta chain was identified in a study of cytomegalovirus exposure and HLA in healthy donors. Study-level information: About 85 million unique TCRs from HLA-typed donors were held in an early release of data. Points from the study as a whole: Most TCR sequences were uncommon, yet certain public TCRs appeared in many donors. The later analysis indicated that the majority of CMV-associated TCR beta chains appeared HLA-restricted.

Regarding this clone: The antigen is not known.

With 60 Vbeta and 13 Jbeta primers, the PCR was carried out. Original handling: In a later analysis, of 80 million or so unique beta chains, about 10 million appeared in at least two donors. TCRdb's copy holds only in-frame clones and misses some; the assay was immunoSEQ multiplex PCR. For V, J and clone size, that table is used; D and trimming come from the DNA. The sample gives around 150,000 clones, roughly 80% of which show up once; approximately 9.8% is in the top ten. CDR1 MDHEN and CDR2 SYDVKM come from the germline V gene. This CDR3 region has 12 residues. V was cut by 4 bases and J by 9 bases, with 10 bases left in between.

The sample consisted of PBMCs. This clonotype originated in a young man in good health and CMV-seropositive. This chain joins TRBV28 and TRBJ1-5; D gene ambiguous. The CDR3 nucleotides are TGTGCCAGCAGTTACTCGACGGGGCCCCAGCATTTT. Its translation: CASSYSTGPQHF.